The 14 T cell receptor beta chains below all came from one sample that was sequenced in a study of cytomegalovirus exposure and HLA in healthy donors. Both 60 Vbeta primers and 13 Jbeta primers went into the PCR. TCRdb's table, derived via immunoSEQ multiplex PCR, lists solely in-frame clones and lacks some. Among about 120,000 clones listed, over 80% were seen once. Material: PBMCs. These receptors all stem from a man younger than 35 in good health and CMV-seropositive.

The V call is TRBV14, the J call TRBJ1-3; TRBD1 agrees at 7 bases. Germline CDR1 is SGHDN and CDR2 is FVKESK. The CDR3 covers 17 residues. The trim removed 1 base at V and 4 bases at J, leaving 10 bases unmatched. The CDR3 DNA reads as TGTGCCAGCAGCCAAGCTCTCGACAGGGTCCACGGAAACACCATATATTTT. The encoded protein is CASSQALDRVHGNTIYF.

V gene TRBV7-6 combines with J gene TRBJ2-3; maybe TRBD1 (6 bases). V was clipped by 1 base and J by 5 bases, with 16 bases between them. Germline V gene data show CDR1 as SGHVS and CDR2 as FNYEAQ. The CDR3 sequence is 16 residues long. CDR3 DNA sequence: TGTGCCAGCAGCTTAGGAGGTGGGGGCGAAGGAGATACGCAGTATTTT. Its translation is CASSLGGGGEGDTQYF.

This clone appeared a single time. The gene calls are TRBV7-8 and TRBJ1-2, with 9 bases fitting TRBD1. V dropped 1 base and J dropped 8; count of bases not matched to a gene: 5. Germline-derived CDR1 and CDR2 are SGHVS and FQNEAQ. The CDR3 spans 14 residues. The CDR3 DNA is TGTGCCAGCAGCTTAGGGGGACAGGGTCAGGGCTACACCTTC. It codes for CASSLGGQGQGYTF.

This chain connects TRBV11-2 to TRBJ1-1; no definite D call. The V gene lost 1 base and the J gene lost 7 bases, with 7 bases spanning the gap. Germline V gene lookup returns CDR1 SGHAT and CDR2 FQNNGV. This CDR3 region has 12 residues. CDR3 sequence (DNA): TGTGCCAGCAGCTTAGGGCGGGGTGAAGCTTTCTTT. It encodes CASSLGRGEAFF.

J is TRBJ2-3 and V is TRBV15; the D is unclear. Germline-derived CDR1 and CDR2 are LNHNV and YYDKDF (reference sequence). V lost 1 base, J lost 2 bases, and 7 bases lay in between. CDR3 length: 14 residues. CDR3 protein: CATSRVPYTDTQYF. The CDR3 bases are TGTGCCACCAGCAGAGTTCCCTACACAGATACGCAGTATTTT.

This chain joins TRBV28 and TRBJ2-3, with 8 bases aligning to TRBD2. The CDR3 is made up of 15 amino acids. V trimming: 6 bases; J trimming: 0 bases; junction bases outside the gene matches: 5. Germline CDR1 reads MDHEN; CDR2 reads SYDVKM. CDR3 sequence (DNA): TGTGCCAGCAGCTCGGGGGGGATCAGCACAGATACGCAGTATTTT. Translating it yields CASSSGGISTDTQYF.

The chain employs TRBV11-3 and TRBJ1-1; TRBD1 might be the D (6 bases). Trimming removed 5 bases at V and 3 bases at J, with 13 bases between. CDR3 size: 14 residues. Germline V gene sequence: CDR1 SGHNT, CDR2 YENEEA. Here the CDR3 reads CASSLQGEDTEAFF. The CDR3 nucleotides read TGTGCCAGCAGCCTACAGGGCGAGGACACTGAAGCTTTCTTT.

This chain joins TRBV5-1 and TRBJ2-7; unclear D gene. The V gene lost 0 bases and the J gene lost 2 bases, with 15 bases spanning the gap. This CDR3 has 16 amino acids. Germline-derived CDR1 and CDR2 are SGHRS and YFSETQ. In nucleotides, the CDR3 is TGCGCCAGCAGCTTGGGCGTGAGCTCTTTTGCCTACGAGCAGTACTTC. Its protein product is CASSLGVSSFAYEQYF.

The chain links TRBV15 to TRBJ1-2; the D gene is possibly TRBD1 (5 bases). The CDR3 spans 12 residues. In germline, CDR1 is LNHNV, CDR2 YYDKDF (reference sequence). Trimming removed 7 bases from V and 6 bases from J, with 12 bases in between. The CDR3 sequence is CATIDSVDGYTF. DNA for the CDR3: TGTGCCACCATCGACAGTGTGGATGGCTACACCTTC.

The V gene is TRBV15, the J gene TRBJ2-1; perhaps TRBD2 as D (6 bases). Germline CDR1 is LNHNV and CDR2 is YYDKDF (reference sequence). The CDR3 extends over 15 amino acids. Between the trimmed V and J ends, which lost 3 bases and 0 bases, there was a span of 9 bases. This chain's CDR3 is CATSSAGSSYNEQFF. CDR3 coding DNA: TGTGCCACCAGCAGTGCGGGGAGCTCCTACAATGAGCAGTTCTTC.

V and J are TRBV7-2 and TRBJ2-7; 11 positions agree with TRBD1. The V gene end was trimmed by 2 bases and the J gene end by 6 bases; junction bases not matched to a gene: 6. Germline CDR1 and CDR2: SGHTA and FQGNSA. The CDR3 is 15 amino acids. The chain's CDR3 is CASSLPGQGAAEQYF. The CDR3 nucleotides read TGTGCCAGCAGCTTACCCGGACAGGGGGCGGCCGAGCAGTACTTC.

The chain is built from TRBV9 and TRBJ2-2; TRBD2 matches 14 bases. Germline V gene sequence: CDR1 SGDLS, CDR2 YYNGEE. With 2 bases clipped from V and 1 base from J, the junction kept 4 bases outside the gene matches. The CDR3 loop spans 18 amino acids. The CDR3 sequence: CASSVTSGGAGNTGELFF. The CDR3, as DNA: TGTGCCAGCAGCGTGACTAGCGGGGGGGCCGGGAACACCGGGGAGCTGTTTTTT. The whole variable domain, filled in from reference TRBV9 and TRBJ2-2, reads DSGVTQTPKHLITATGQRVTLRCSPRSGDLSVYWYQQSLDQGLQFLIQYYNGEERAKGNILERFSAQQFPDLHSELNLSSLELGDSALYFCASSVTSGGAGNTGELFFGEGSRLTVL.

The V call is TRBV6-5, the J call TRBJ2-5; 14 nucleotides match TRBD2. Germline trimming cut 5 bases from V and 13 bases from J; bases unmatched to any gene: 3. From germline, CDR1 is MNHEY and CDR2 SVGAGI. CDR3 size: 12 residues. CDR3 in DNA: TGTGCCAGCAGTGGGACTAGCGGGGGATTGTACTTC. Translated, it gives CASSGTSGGLYF.

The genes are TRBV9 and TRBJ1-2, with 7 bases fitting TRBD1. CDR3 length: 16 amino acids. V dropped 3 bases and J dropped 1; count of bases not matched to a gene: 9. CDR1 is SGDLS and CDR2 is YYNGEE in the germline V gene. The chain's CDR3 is CASSDLGTEVNYGYTF. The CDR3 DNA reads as TGTGCCAGCAGCGATTTAGGGACAGAAGTTAACTATGGCTACACCTTC.